This T cell receptor beta chain was identified during a study of T cells in Graves' hyperthyroidism and ophthalmopathy. The study, taken as a whole, reports: A model built on 13 V-J features separated ophthalmopathy from stable hyperthyroidism.

The germline V gene encodes CDR1 LNHDA and CDR2 SQIVND (reference sequence). The CDR3 consists of 16 residues. V lost 5 bases, J lost 6 bases, and 22 bases lay in between. Patients affected by ophthalmopathy presented a Clinical Activity Score of at least 3, a NOSPECS grade of at least 4, and disease duration below 3 months. Lactation, pregnancy, other autoimmune disease or uncontrolled infection excluded patients. A few counts support this clonotype. Its antigen is unknown. From RNA transcripts, TCR beta CDR3 regions were amplified. Initially, a first-round RT-PCR of the TCR CDR3 employed the HTBI primer set. From the multiplex PCR reads, TCRdb called clonotypes with MiXCR, one entry per CDR3 protein. Of 500,000 to 750,000 distinct CDR3 sequences listed, 12% to 15% are singletons.

The sequenced sample consisted of blood. The V call is TRBV19, the J call TRBJ1-1; tentative D call: TRBD1 (5 bases). The sequence derives from a woman in her late teens or twenties with Graves' ophthalmopathy. Here the CDR3 DNA reads TGTGCCAGTAGTTCCCGCGGTGGCAGGGAGGAGCCTGAAGCTTTCTTT. This codes for CASSSRGGREEPEAFF.